This TCR beta chain stems from a study of T cells in Graves' hyperthyroidism and ophthalmopathy. This clonotype was seen many times. Researchers took RNA transcripts and amplified the TCR beta CDR3 regions from them. TCR CDR3 underwent first-round RT-PCR with the HTBI primer set. MiXCR was run by TCRdb on the multiplex PCR reads, yielding one entry per CDR3 protein. Here the sample spans a few hundred thousand distinct CDR3 sequences, about 18% being singletons. Researchers barred patients who had uncontrolled infection, other autoimmune disease, pregnancy or lactation. This CDR3 spans 12 amino acids. Deletions cut 3 bases from V and 4 bases from J, with 9 bases between. Per germline, CDR1 SQVTM and CDR2 ANQGSEA.

The V call is TRBV29-1, the J call TRBJ1-2, with a tentative D call TRBD1 (5 bases). The TCR originated in a woman between 18 and 30 years old with Graves' hyperthyroidism. The specimen sequenced was blood. For the CDR3, the DNA is TGCAGCGTTGATGGGGGAAGCTATGGCTACACCTTC. Translation gives CSVDGGSYGYTF.